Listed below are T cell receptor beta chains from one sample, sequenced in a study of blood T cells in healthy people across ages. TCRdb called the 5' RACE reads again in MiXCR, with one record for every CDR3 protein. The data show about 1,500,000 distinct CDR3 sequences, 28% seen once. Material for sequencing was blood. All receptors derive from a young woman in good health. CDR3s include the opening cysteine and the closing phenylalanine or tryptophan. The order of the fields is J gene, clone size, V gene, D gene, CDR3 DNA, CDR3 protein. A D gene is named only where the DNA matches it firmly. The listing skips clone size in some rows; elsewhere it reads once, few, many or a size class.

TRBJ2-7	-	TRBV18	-	TGTGCCAGCTCACCACCGGTGGTGATCGGTACCCAAACCTACGAGCAGTACTTC	CASSPPVVIGTQTYEQYF
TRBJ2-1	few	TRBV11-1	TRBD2	TGTGCCAGCAGCTTAGAAAGTCGGGGGGTCATCGATGAGCAGTTCTTC	CASSLESRGVIDEQFF
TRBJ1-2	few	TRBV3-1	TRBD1	TGTGCCAGCAGCCATGAGGACAGGGGGACCGGCTACACCTTC	CASSHEDRGTGYTF
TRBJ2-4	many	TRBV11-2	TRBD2	TGTGCCAGCAGCTTCCGGGACTACGAGAACATTCAGTACTTC	CASSFRDYENIQYF
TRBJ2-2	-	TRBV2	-	TGTGCCACCCGCGGGGTTCAGAGGACCGGGGAGCTGTTTTTT	CATRGVQRTGELFF
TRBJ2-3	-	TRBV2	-	TGTGCCAGCAGTCGGAACGGGCCGACAGATACGCAGTATTTT	CASSRNGPTDTQYF
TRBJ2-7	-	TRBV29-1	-	TGCAACGAGAACAGGGTTGTCTCCTACGAGCAGTACTTC	CNENRVVSYEQYF
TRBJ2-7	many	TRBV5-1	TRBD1	TGCGCCAGCAGCTTGGCGGGACAGGGCAACGAGCAGTACTTC	CASSLAGQGNEQYF
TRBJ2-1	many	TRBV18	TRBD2	TGTGCCAGCTCACCATCTGTGAGCGGGAGCTCCTACAATGAGCAGTTCTTC	CASSPSVSGSSYNEQFF
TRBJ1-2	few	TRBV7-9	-	TGTGCCAGCAGCTTAGGTGACAGCATCAACTATGGCTACACCTTC	CASSLGDSINYGYTF
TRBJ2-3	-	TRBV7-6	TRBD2	TGTGCCAGCAGCTTAGAAACCCCGGGACTAGCGGGGGTAGATACGCAGTATTTT	CASSLETPGLAGVDTQYF
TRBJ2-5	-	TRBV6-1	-	TGTGCCACCCAAAGGGACACCCCGTGGGAGACCCAGTACTTC	CATQRDTPWETQYF
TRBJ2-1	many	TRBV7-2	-	TGTGCCAGCAGCTTTGAGGGGGCCTACAATGAGCAGTTCTTC	CASSFEGAYNEQFF
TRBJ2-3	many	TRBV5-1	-	TGTGCCAGCAGCTTCGGTCTGACAGATACGCAGTATTTT	CASSFGLTDTQYF
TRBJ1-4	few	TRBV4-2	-	TGTGCCAGCAGCCAAGCCAGGGATGCAACTAATGAAAAACTGTTTTTT	CASSQARDATNEKLFF
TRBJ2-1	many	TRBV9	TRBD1	TGTGCCAGCAGCGACAGGGGGCACGATGAGCAGTTCTTC	CASSDRGHDEQFF
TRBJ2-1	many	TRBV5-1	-	TGCGCCAGCAGCCTGACCAATCAGCGGCTCTACAATGAGCAGTTCTTC	CASSLTNQRLYNEQFF
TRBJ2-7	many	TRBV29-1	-	TGCAGCGCGGGCAGAAACTCCTACGAGCAGTACTTC	CSAGRNSYEQYF
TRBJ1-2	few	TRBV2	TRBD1	TGTGCCAGCAGCGAGGACAGGGGTGGCTATGGCTACACCTTC	CASSEDRGGYGYTF
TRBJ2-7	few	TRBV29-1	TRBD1	TGCAGCGTTGCCGGGACAGGGCCTCTCGAGCAGTACTTC	CSVAGTGPLEQYF
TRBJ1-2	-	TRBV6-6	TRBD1	TGTGCCAGCACCTCAGCCCGGACAGGGGAGGATGGCTACACCTTC	CASTSARTGEDGYTF
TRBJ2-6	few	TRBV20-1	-	TGCAGTGCTATTATACCGGACGGTCCTAGGGTCCTGACTTTC	CSAIIPDGPRVLTF
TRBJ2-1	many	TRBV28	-	TGTGCCAGCAGTTCGCTTGCGGGACCCAACAATGAGCAGTTCTTC	CASSSLAGPNNEQFF
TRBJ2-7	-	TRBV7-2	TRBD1	TGTGCCAGCAGCCGCGCCTTCGACAGGGGGGTCTACGAGCAGTACTTC	CASSRAFDRGVYEQYF
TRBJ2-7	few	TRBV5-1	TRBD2	TGCGCCAGCAGCACGGGACTAGCGGTTCCCTACGAGCAGTACTTC	CASSTGLAVPYEQYF
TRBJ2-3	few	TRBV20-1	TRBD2	TGCAGTGCTAGGACGGGACTAGCGGGAGCAACAGATACGCAGTATTTT	CSARTGLAGATDTQYF
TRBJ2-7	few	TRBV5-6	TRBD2	TGTGCCAGCAGCAAACTAGCGGGGGCCTCCTACGAGCAGTACTTC	CASSKLAGASYEQYF
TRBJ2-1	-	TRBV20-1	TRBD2	TGCAGTGCCCCCCTGGGGGGGAGGACCTACAATGGGCAGTTCTTC	CSAPLGGRTYNGQFF
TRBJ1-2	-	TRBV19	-	TGTGCCAGTAGTATAGCCAACCAAAGGAGTTGCTACACCTTC	CASSIANQRSCYTF